Below, one T cell receptor beta chain is given with its context. The assay was immunoSEQ multiplex PCR, and TCRdb's table has in-frame clones only and misses some. This sample yields 90,000 to 120,000 clones, of which roughly nine tenths are seen a single time; roughly 3.5% belongs to the top ten. The germline CDR1 and CDR2 sequences are SGHRS and YFSETQ. The CDR3 extends over 16 amino acids. Unmatched junction bases numbered 10, after V lost 4 bases and J lost 2 bases. The data originate from a study of T cell changes during pregnancy in multiple sclerosis. This TCR was recovered from a female donor with multiple sclerosis, enrolled in a pregnancy study. The chain has TRBV5-1 and TRBJ2-7, with 9 bases lining up with TRBD2. The input for sequencing was peripheral blood, taken after pregnancy. In DNA form, the CDR3 reads TGCGCCAGCAGCCCCAGCCCGGTAGCGGGGGCCTACGAGCAGTACTTC. It specifies CASSPSPVAGAYEQYF.